The entry below gives a single T cell receptor beta chain sequence along with its context. The protocol was immunoSEQ multiplex PCR, while the TCRdb copy is restricted to in-frame clones and leaves out a portion. The profile shows about 220,000 clones, around 86% of them singletons. This sample stems from a study of blood T cell repertoires in COVID-19. The CDR3 is 13 amino acids. Germline V gives CDR1 MRHNA, CDR2 SNTAGT. The J segment lost 4 bases and the V segment lost 11 bases, leaving 9 bases of the junction unmatched. The rearrangement joins TRBV6-4 to TRBJ2-7; 9 bases map to TRBD1. This clonotype was sampled from a woman in her 40s with acute COVID-19. Input material: PBMCs or T cells enriched from blood (not recorded which). The CDR3 DNA reads TGTGCCGGGACTGGGACAGGGCATTACGAGCAGTACTTC. Translated, it gives CAGTGTGHYEQYF.